One TCR beta chain is described in this entry. The record originates from a study of blood T cell repertoires in COVID-19. As for the study in general: Spain, Italy and the United States supplied samples that represented acute and convalescent COVID-19. The cDNA or gDNA used as material had been derived from T cells, B-cell-depleted T cells, or PBMCs.

V was clipped by 5 bases and J by 2 bases; unmatched bases: 8. This CDR3 region has 17 residues. CDR1 and CDR2 (germline): SEHNR, FQNEAQ (reference sequence). As originally analysed: By means of reference gene primer amplification, nucleated cell counts were estimated. Clones were sequenced by immunoSEQ multiplex PCR, and TCRdb holds only the in-frame ones, with some missing. The DNA was the basis for D and trimming; V, J and clone size are from that table. The sample shows about 69,000 clones, approximately 79% of them seen only once. Sequenced material: peripheral blood. The rearrangement uses TRBV7-9 and TRBJ2-3, with TRBD1 matching 12 bases. The TCR originated in a man aged 55-75 years with acute or convalescent COVID-19. This chain's CDR3 is CASSPRGTGGSTDTQYF. Here the CDR3 DNA reads TGTGCCAGCAGCCCCCGGGGGACAGGGGGCTCCACAGATACGCAGTATTTT.